This record covers a single TCR beta chain. Its cognate antigen is unknown. The CDR3 covers 14 residues. V dropped 3 bases and J dropped 3 bases, with 11 bases sitting between them. The germline V gene has CDR1 KGHSH and CDR2 LQKENI. This sample is part of a study of blood T cells in healthy people across ages. The study, taken as a whole, reports: Reliance upon unsorted PBMCs precluded definitive naive versus antigen-experienced comparison. More naive CD4+ cells and higher diversity marked long-lived donors relative to aged donors. A roughly linear fall in TCR beta diversity per million T cells was seen with increasing age.

Through a sample-barcoded 5' primer and a J-beta primer mix, a second PCR was run for roughly 6 to 12 cycles. TCRdb processed the 5' RACE reads anew with MiXCR; each CDR3 protein has one entry. The table has roughly 830,000 distinct CDR3 sequences, about 62% seen once; the top ten hold roughly 26%. The V and J genes are TRBV18 and TRBJ2-5, with D maybe TRBD1 (6 bases). The sequence was collected from a man aged 25-45 years in good health. Sequencing was performed on blood. CDR3 coding DNA: TGTGCCAGCTCACCCCAGGGGCACGAAGAGACCCAGTACTTC. Translated, it gives CASSPQGHEETQYF.